The 24 T cell receptor beta chains below were found in one sample sequenced in a study of T-cell reconstitution after alpha-beta-depleted transplantation in children. Unique molecular identifiers were incorporated into the prepared TCRbeta library. MiXCR, applied by TCRdb to the PCR reads, yields one record per CDR3 protein. The data contain 190,000 or so distinct CDR3 sequences, about 6.8% of them singletons. The starting material was PBMCs from the stem cell graft donor, obtained from the stem cell graft. Every receptor here comes from a human donor who donated a stem cell graft to a child with Wiskott-Aldrich syndrome.

This clonotype has ten or more counts. The chain uses TRBV5-1 and TRBJ2-3, with 10 nucleotides matching TRBD2. The CDR3 is 20 amino acids. V was pared by 4 bases and J by 1 base, with 18 bases of the junction left unmatched. The germline V gene encodes CDR1 SGHRS and CDR2 YFSETQ. The CDR3 is CASSNPTSGGAAGGTDTQYF. The CDR3 DNA reads as TGCGCCAGCAGCAATCCTACCAGCGGGGGGGCCGCCGGGGGCACAGATACGCAGTATTTT.

The table lists this clonotype with many counts. The chain carries TRBV6-2 or TRBV6-3 and TRBJ2-7, with TRBD1 matching over 7 bases. V lost 5 bases, J lost 0 bases, and 4 bases stayed unmatched. The germline V gene has CDR1 MNHEY and CDR2 SVGEGT. The CDR3 is made up of 14 amino acids. The CDR3: CASSGQALSYEQYF. The DNA for the CDR3 is TGTGCCAGCAGTGGACAGGCCCTCTCCTACGAGCAGTACTTC.

This clonotype has at least ten counts. This chain uses TRBV20-1 with TRBJ1-1; possible D gene TRBD1, 5 bases. Germline values: CDR1 DFQATT, CDR2 SNEGSKA (reference sequence). With 6 bases removed from V and 0 bases from J, the gap between germline ends came to 11 bases. CDR3 length equals 13 residues. The chain's CDR3 is CSATGPLNTEAFF. The CDR3 DNA follows: TGCAGTGCCACGGGACCGCTGAACACTGAAGCTTTCTTT.

This clonotype was picked up a small number of times. V is TRBV5-1 and J is TRBJ2-5; 7 bases are shared with TRBD2. The CDR3 sequence is 14 residues long. Germline CDR1 is SGHRS and CDR2 is YFSETQ. V was pared by 4 bases and J by 0 bases, with 3 bases of the junction left unmatched. CDR3 in DNA: TGCGCCAGCAGCCCCGGGACTAACCAAGAGACCCAGTACTTC. It is translated as CASSPGTNQETQYF.

There are many counts of this clonotype. This chain connects TRBV6-1 to TRBJ1-4; weak D call: TRBD1 (6 bases). CDR3 length: 16 amino acids. Germline V gene lookup returns CDR1 MNHNS and CDR2 SASEGT. V lost 1 base to trimming and J lost 4 bases, with 13 bases between them. CDR3 sequence reads: CASSEVKGGGNEKLFF. DNA of the CDR3: TGTGCCAGCAGTGAAGTCAAGGGAGGGGGTAATGAAAAACTGTTTTTT.

This clonotype appeared many times. The chain employs TRBV20-1 and TRBJ2-7, with 9 bases fitting TRBD2. Unmatched junction bases numbered 5, after V lost 3 bases and J lost 2 bases. CDR1 and CDR2 from the germline V gene are DFQATT and SNEGSKA (reference sequence). This CDR3 is built from 14 residues. CDR3 DNA sequence: TGCAGTGCTAGCGTAGCGGGGGAGACCTACGAGCAGTACTTC. Translated: CSASVAGETYEQYF.

This clonotype was picked up many times. This chain joins TRBV5-1 and TRBJ2-5, with D perhaps TRBD1 or TRBD2 (5 bases each). This CDR3 has 16 amino acids. Deletions cut 0 bases from V and 4 bases from J, with 16 bases between. CDR1 and CDR2 from the germline V gene are SGHRS and YFSETQ. In nucleotides, the CDR3 is TGCGCCAGCAGCTTGGCTCCAGGGTATGGAGGAGAGACCCAGTACTTC. This codes for CASSLAPGYGGETQYF.

V and J are TRBV3-1 and TRBJ1-5; 7 bases map to TRBD1. The J segment lost 3 bases and the V segment lost 1 base, leaving 3 bases of the junction unmatched. The CDR3 totals 15 residues. Germline V lookup: CDR1 LGHDT, CDR2 YNNKEL (reference sequence). The CDR3 spells CASSQARGDNQPQHF. CDR3 coding DNA: TGTGCCAGCAGCCAAGCCAGGGGGGACAATCAGCCCCAGCATTTT.

This chain joins TRBV6-1 and TRBJ1-6; D is uncertain. CDR3 length equals 12 residues. V was pared by 4 bases and J by 5 bases, with 3 bases between. Germline V gene data show CDR1 as MNHNS and CDR2 as SASEGT. This chain's CDR3 is CASSGNNSPLHF. DNA of the CDR3: TGTGCCAGCAGTGGGAATAATTCACCCCTCCACTTT.

Ten or more counts support this clonotype. The chain joins TRBV7-9 to TRBJ1-1; the D gene is possibly TRBD1 (5 bases). The CDR3 has 14 residues. V gave up 4 bases and J gave up 4 bases, with 13 bases separating them. CDR1 SEHNR and CDR2 FQNEAQ come from the germline V gene (reference sequence). CDR3 protein: CASSSLAGATEAFF. The DNA for the CDR3 is TGTGCCAGCAGCTCCCTAGCTGGGGCCACTGAAGCTTTCTTT.

At least ten counts were recorded for this clonotype. CDR3 protein: CSVKGGVDEQYF. Here the CDR3 DNA reads TGCAGCGTTAAGGGGGGGGTCGACGAGCAGTACTTC. The chain uses TRBV29-1 and TRBJ2-7; TRBD2 is a possible D gene (7 bases). V lost 5 bases, J lost 5 bases, and 13 bases lay in between. The length of the CDR3 is 12 residues. Germline-derived CDR1 and CDR2 are SQVTM and ANQGSEA.

This sequence joins TRBV7-9 and TRBJ2-1; unclear D gene. Germline V gene data show CDR1 as SEHNR and CDR2 as FQNEAQ (reference sequence). The CDR3 is 15 residues long. V was pared by 2 bases and J by 0 bases, with 8 bases between. The CDR3 here is CASSLSDASYNEQFF. CDR3 DNA: TGTGCCAGCAGCTTAAGCGATGCCTCCTACAATGAGCAGTTCTTC.

This clonotype was recorded at least ten times. The CDR3 bases are TGCAGCGCGCGCCCGGGACAGTTCTCCTACGAGCAGTACTTC. Its translation: CSARPGQFSYEQYF. The V gene is TRBV29-1, the J gene TRBJ2-7; 7 positions agree with TRBD1. Germline trimming cut 7 bases from V and 0 bases from J; bases unmatched to any gene: 9. The CDR3 covers 14 residues. Germline V CDR1 and CDR2: SQVTM, ANQGSEA.

This clonotype occurred many times. The rearrangement joins TRBV20-1 to TRBJ1-2, with D possibly being TRBD1 (5 bases). V was pared by 1 base and J by 6 bases, with 12 bases between. The CDR3 contains 13 residues. The germline V gene encodes CDR1 DFQATT and CDR2 SNEGSKA (reference sequence). The chain's CDR3 is CSARGGGKDGYTF. The CDR3 DNA follows: TGCAGTGCTAGAGGGGGGGGAAAGGATGGCTACACCTTC.

There are many counts of this clonotype. V and J are TRBV20-1 and TRBJ2-3; D is unclear. CDR3 size: 15 residues. Germline V CDR1 and CDR2: DFQATT, SNEGSKA (reference sequence). Trimming removed 0 bases from V and 4 bases from J, with 14 bases in between. The CDR3: CSARDLQINADTQYF. CDR3 coding DNA: TGCAGTGCTAGAGATTTACAGATTAACGCAGATACGCAGTATTTT.

This clonotype has a count of ten or more. The chain couples TRBV20-1 to TRBJ2-7; a possible D gene is TRBD2 (5 bases). V lost 5 bases to trimming and J lost 5 bases, with 10 bases between them. The CDR3 contains 11 residues. CDR1 and CDR2 (germline): DFQATT, SNEGSKA (reference sequence). The CDR3 sequence: CSAALGDEQYF. CDR3 in DNA: TGCAGTGCTGCGCTGGGAGACGAGCAGTACTTC.

This clonotype was found many times. The CDR3 protein is CASSQVTGGTQYF. Written as DNA, the CDR3 is TGTGCCAGCAGCCAAGTTACGGGAGGTACGCAGTATTTT. The rearrangement uses TRBV14 and TRBJ2-3; 7 nucleotides agree with TRBD2. The germline V gene has CDR1 SGHDN and CDR2 FVKESK. J was trimmed by 8 bases and V by 1 base; bases with no gene match: 3. The CDR3 is 13 amino acids. Full variable domain (rest looked up from reference TRBV14 and TRBJ2-3): EAGVTQFPSHSVIEKGQTVTLRCDPISGHDNLYWYRRVMGKEIKFLLHFVKESKQDESGMPNNRFLAERTGGTYSTLKVQPAELEDSGVYFCASSQVTGGTQYFGPGTRLTVL.

This clonotype was recorded at least ten times. This chain links TRBV12-3 or TRBV12-4 with TRBJ2-3, with D tentatively TRBD1 or TRBD2 (5 bases each). The germline V and J ends were trimmed by 4 bases and 3 bases, with 14 bases remaining between them. The CDR3 length is 15 residues. CDR3 DNA: TGTGCCAGCAGTTCTACCCCGGGACGTACAGATACGCAGTATTTT. Translating gives CASSSTPGRTDTQYF.

This clonotype was observed at least ten times. This chain links TRBV7-7 with TRBJ1-1; D is undetermined. This CDR3 region has 13 residues. CDR1 and CDR2 from the germline V gene are SSHAT and FNYEAQ (reference sequence). Trimming left V 2 bases short and J 5 bases short, with 9 bases between. The CDR3 DNA reads as TGTGCCAGCAGCTTACAAACGGGGACTGAAGCTTTCTTT. It is translated as CASSLQTGTEAFF.

Ten or more counts support this clonotype. The chain couples TRBV9 to TRBJ2-5; 10 bases map to TRBD2. The V gene end was trimmed by 0 bases and the J gene end by 4 bases; junction bases not matched to a gene: 6. The length of the CDR3 is 16 residues. The germline V gene has CDR1 SGDLS and CDR2 YYNGEE. CDR3 loop: CASSVESGGAGETQYF. CDR3 DNA sequence: TGTGCCAGCAGCGTAGAGAGCGGGGGGGCCGGAGAGACCCAGTACTTC.

This clonotype has at least ten counts. The chain has TRBV12-3 or TRBV12-4 and TRBJ1-1, with D hard to call. The CDR3 is 14 amino acids. Trimming shortened V by 3 bases and J by 6 bases, and 14 bases separated the two germline ends. In nucleotides, the CDR3 is TGTGCCAGCAGTTTTGATCCCGGACGCCCTGAAGCTTTCTTT. This sequence encodes CASSFDPGRPEAFF.

This clonotype was found many times. The J gene is TRBJ2-5, the V gene TRBV5-1; TRBD1 is a possible D gene (7 bases). Germline lookup yields CDR1 SGHRS and CDR2 YFSETQ. CDR3 size: 16 residues. Trimming removed 2 bases at V and 5 bases at J, with 19 bases between. As DNA, the CDR3 is TGCGCCAGCAGCTTAATCACAGGGGAGGAGGAGGAGACCCAGTACTTC. Residues: CASSLITGEEEETQYF. Combining the CDR3 with reference TRBV5-1 and TRBJ2-5 gives the whole variable domain KAGVTQTPRYLIKTRGQQVTLSCSPISGHRSVSWYQQTPGQGLQFLFEYFSETQRNKGNFPGRFSGRQFSNSRSEMNVSTLELGDSALYLCASSLITGEEEETQYFGPGTRLLVL.

At least ten counts were recorded for this clonotype. V and J are TRBV12-3 or TRBV12-4 and TRBJ1-1; D unclear. CDR3 length: 12 residues. V was pared by 6 bases and J by 4 bases, with 9 bases between. The CDR3 DNA sequence: TGTGCCAGCAGACTTTGGGTCACTGAAGCTTTCTTT. Encoded protein: CASRLWVTEAFF.

CDR3 sequence reads: CASSPLAGGPLEQYF. The CDR3 DNA reads as TGTGCCAGCTCACCCCTAGCGGGGGGGCCTCTCGAGCAGTACTTC. The rearrangement links TRBV18 to TRBJ2-7; 12 positions agree with TRBD2. This CDR3 comprises 15 residues. J lost 6 bases, V lost 3 bases, and 6 bases had no gene match. Germline CDR1 and CDR2: KGHSH and LQKENI.